The sequence of this TCR beta chain was determined in a study of OX40 agonist ivuxolimab in advanced cancers. This clone was counted once. The method was immunoSEQ multiplex PCR; TCRdb's version includes in-frame clones alone and lacks a portion of them. The sample consists of under 85,000 clones, over 85% of them appearing once. Germline V lookup: CDR1 SGHNT, CDR2 YYREEE (reference sequence). J lost 2 bases, V lost 0 bases, and 10 bases had no gene match. The CDR3 runs 17 residues. The V call is TRBV5-4, the J call TRBJ2-5; 7 bases match TRBD1. Sequences were derived from CD4+ or CD8+ T cells sorted from blood, sampled in a trial of the OX40 agonist ivuxolimab. The sequence derives from an adult with an advanced solid tumor such as melanoma, head and neck, liver or kidney cancer. The CDR3 loop reads CASSLGGRDSVQETQYF. CDR3 coding DNA: TGTGCCAGCAGCTTGGGGGGCCGGGACAGCGTACAAGAGACCCAGTACTTC.